The present TCR beta chain was sequenced within a study of blood T cell repertoires in COVID-19 (dated by TCRdb to the early 2020s). A note on the overall study: Collaborator samples came from the United States, Italy and Spain and covered acute and convalescent phases of COVID-19. Subjects who had been exposed to COVID-19, were actively infected with it, or had recovered from it provided the deeply sampled blood TCRbeta repertoires that made up the dataset. The sample metadata nearly always contained a de-identified subject ID, COVID-19 status, age in years and sex. Where available, HLA class I and class II types were taken from metadata supplied by the sample provider and were not determined by assay-based typing. The prospective study material was composed of cDNA or gDNA derived from T cells, B-cell-depleted T cells, or PBMCs. The repertoires were released in a freely available public database intended as a resource for research on the immune response to SARS-CoV-2. The samples were drawn from two sources: the first 160 participants of the ongoing ImmuneRACE study, and fewer than 1,500 subjects contributed by 6 global collaborators. Here is what the overall study found, with its caveats: The amount of clinical and demographic metadata varied by source and participant and was provided uncurated.

In the germline V gene, CDR1 corresponds to MNHGY and CDR2 to SVAAGI. Cut back by 5 bases and 2 bases, the V and J ends lie 22 bases apart. The cysteine opens and the phenylalanine closes a CDR3 of 17 amino acids. Left in the record is the CDR3 DNA by itself, 51 bases read in frame from the first base. Notes on this clone: Its antigen remains undetermined. Within one base of it there is no much larger clone, and no base qualities were kept.

The immunoSEQ Assay, a bias-controlled multiplex PCR, was used to amplify TCRbeta CDR3 regions from genomic DNA. Turning to the authors' computational methods: The number of nucleated cells in each sample was estimated by amplification of reference gene primers within the assay. To quantify the absolute abundance of each unique TCRbeta CDR3 rearrangement, sequence reads were collapsed and filtered. For each sample, productive Simpson clonality was calculated as the square root of Simpson's diversity index across productive rearrangements. Not all clones reach the TCRdb copy of this immuneACCESS table, which keeps in-frame sequences only. Checked studies attribute under half of the gap to unresolved V genes and leave the rest unexplained. That table gives V, J and clone size, and the DNA gave D and trimming. The sample table contains 50,000 to 60,000 clones; only one count was recorded for 90% of them. The ten top clones hold 6.2% of the sample.

Whole blood was collected in K2EDTA tubes by collaborating institutions according to the institutions' own protocols. Collaborator samples were shipped for TCRbeta analysis as frozen whole blood, isolated PBMCs, or DNA extracted from either sample type. Here the chain combines TRBV6-9 and TRBJ2-7; the D segment could be TRBD1, given 6 matching bases. What was sequenced was peripheral blood. This receptor was identified in a man aged 35 to 55 with acute or convalescent COVID-19. The nucleotide sequence reads TGTGCCAGCAGTCTCGTGGACAGCCTATCAGGGACCTACGAGCAGTACTTC. This sequence encodes CASSLVDSLSGTYEQYF.